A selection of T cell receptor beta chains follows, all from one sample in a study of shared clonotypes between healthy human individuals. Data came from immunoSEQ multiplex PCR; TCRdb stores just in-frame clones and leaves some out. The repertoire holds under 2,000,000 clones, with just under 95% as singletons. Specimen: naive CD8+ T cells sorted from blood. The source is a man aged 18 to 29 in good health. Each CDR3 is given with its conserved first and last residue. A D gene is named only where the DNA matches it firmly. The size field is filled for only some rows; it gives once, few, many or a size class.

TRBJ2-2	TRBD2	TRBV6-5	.	TGTGCCAGCAGTTACGATCTAGCGGCGAACACCGGGGAGCTGTTTTTT	CASSYDLAANTGELFF
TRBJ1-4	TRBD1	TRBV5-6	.	TGTGCCAGCAGTCAGGGACAGGGGTTCCGCGAAAAACTGTTTTTT	CASSQGQGFREKLFF
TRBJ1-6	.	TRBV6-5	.	TGTGCCAGCAGTTATAATCCAGCCCTGAGTTCACCCCTCCACTTT	CASSYNPALSSPLHF
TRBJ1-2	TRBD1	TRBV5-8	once	TGTGCCAGCAGCTTGGTGGCAGGGGGTGAGGATAACTATGGCTACACCTTC	CASSLVAGGEDNYGYTF
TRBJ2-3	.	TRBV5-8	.	TGTGCCAGCAGCTTGGGCGGGACAGAGAGCACAGATACGCAGTATTTT	CASSLGGTESTDTQYF
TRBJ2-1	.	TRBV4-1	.	TGCGCCAGCAGCCGAAAACCTGGGGCTAACAATGAGCAGTTCTTC	CASSRKPGANNEQFF
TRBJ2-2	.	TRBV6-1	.	TGTGCCAGCAGGCCTTGGGGGACCTCCGGCGGGGAGCTGTTTTTT	CASRPWGTSGGELFF
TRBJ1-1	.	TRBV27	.	TGTGCCAGCTCGAGGGGGGCGTTGAACACTGAAGCTTTCTTT	CASSRGALNTEAFF
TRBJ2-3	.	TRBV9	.	TGTGCCAGCAGCGTAGGGGCCAGAGGAACCACAGATACGCAGTATTTT	CASSVGARGTTDTQYF
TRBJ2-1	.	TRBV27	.	TGTGCCAGCGGACATAAGGATGAGCAGTTCTTC	CASGHKDEQFF
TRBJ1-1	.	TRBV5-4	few	TGTGCCAGCAGCTTGGACGTGAACACTGAAGCTTTCTTT	CASSLDVNTEAFF
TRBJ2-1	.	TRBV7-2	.	TGTGCCAGCAGCTACGGGACTTACAATGAGCAGTTCTTC	CASSYGTYNEQFF
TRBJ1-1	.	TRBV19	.	TGTGCCAGTATACTACGGGGGGCTGGAACTGAAGCTTTCTTT	CASILRGAGTEAFF
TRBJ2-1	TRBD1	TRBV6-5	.	TGTGCCAGCAGTTCGGACAGGGGAGCCTACAATGAGCAGTTCTTC	CASSSDRGAYNEQFF
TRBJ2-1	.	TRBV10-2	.	TGCGCCAGCAGTGGGGGCCTCGGGCAGTTCTTC	CASSGGLGQFF
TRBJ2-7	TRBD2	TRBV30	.	TGTGCCTGGAGTGCGGGAGGTCACTACGAGCAGTACTTC	CAWSAGGHYEQYF
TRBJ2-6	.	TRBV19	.	TGTGCCAGTAGTATAGATCGGCTGGGCGGAGTCTCTGGGGCCAACGTCCTGACTTTC	CASSIDRLGGVSGANVLTF
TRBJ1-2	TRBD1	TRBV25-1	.	TGTGCCAGCAGTGAGACAGGGGGCGGCTATGGCTACACCTTC	CASSETGGGYGYTF
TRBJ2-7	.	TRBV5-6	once	TGTGCCAGCAGCTGGGGATCGTACTACGAGCAGTACTTC	CASSWGSYYEQYF
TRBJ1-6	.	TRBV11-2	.	TGTGCCAGCAGCCTATTCCCGGAGGGGGGCTTGTCACCCCTCCACTTT	CASSLFPEGGLSPLHF
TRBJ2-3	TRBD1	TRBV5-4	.	TGTGCCAGGCCCCTTACGACAGGGCAACAGTATTTT	CARPLTTGQQYF
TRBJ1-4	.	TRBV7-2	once	TGTGCCAGCAGCTTAGCTCCACCGGACGCCGTTAATGAAAAACTGTTTTTT	CASSLAPPDAVNEKLFF
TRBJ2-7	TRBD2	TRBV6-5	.	TGTGCCAGCAGCCTAGGGACTAGCGATTACGAGCAGTACTTC	CASSLGTSDYEQYF
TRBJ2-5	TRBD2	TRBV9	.	TGTGCCAGCAGCCCAGCGGGGGGTGCCGAGACCCAGTACTTC	CASSPAGGAETQYF
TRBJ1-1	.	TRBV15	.	TGTGCCGCTGTTGGGGGAACTGAAGCTTTCTTT	CAAVGGTEAFF
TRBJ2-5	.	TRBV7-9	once	TGTGCCAGCAGCCCGCCCGTCGGGGCCGTCGGAGAGACCCAGTACTTC	CASSPPVGAVGETQYF
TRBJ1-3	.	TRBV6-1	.	TGTGCCAGCAGTGAGAGTAGTCTGGGACCGAACTCTGGAAACACCATATATTTT	CASSESSLGPNSGNTIYF
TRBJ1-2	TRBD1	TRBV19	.	TGTGCCAGTAGCTCAGGGGGAAGCTATGGCTACACCTTC	CASSSGGSYGYTF
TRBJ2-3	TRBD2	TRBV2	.	TGTGCCAGCAGCGGACTAGCGGTTAGCACAGATACGCAGTATTTT	CASSGLAVSTDTQYF
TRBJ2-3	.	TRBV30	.	TGTGCCTGGAGTGGGACAGATACGCAGTATTTT	CAWSGTDTQYF
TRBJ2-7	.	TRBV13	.	TGTGCCAGCAGCTTCCCTTCCACCTACGAGCAGTACTTC	CASSFPSTYEQYF
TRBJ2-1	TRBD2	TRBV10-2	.	TGCGCCAGCAGTGAAAGCGGGAGATACAATGAGCAGTTCTTC	CASSESGRYNEQFF
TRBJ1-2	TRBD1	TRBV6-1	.	TGTGCCAGCAGTGAAGATACAGGGGCTGACGGCTACACCTTC	CASSEDTGADGYTF
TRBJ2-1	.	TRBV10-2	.	TGCGCCAGCAGTGACGGGGTTAATGAGCAGTTCTTC	CASSDGVNEQFF
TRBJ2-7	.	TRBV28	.	TGTGCCAGCAGTTTAGGGGCCAGTGCCTACGAGCAGTACTTC	CASSLGASAYEQYF
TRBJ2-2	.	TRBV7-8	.	TGTGCCAGCAGCTGGGTGTTAGTGGGACTCGAGAGCACCGGGGAGCTGTTTTTT	CASSWVLVGLESTGELFF
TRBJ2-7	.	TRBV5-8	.	TGTGCCAGCAGCTTCTCTAACGGCTACGAGCAGTACTTC	CASSFSNGYEQYF
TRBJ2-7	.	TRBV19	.	TGTGCCAGTAGTATAGTGGCCGGGAGCCGTGGCGAGCAGTACTTC	CASSIVAGSRGEQYF
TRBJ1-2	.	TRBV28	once	TGTGCCAGCACCCCTACCCCTACACATCACTATGGCTACACCTTC	CASTPTPTHHYGYTF
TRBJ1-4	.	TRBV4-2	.	TGTGCCAGCAGCCAAGATCTTGGGGAGCGAGCAACTAATGAAAAACTGTTTTTT	CASSQDLGERATNEKLFF